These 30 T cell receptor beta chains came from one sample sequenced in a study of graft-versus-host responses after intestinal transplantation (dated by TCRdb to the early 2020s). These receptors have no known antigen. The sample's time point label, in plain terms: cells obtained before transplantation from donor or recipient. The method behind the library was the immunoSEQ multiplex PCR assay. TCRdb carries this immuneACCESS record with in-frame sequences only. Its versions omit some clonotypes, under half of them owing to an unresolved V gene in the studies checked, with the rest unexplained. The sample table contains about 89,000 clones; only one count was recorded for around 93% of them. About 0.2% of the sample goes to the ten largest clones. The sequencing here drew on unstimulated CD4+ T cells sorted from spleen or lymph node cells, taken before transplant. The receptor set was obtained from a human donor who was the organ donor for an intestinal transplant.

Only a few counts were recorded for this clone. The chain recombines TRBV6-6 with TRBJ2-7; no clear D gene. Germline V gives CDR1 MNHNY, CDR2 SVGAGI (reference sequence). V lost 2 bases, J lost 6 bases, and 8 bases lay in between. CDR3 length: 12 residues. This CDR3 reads CASSYQRIEQYF. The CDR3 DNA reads TGTGCCAGCAGTTACCAACGGATCGAGCAGTACTTC.

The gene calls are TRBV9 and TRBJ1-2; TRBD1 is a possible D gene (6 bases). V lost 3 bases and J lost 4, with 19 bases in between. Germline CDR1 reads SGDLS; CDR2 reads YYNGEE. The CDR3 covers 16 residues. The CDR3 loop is CASSAGHPQESYGYTF. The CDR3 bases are TGTGCCAGCAGCGCGGGACACCCTCAGGAGAGCTATGGCTACACCTTC.

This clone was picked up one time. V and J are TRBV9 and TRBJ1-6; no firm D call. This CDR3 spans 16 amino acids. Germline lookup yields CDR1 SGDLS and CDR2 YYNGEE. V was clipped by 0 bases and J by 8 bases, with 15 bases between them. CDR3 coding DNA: TGTGCCAGCAGCGTAGATTCATCGGTTTCCTATTCACCCCTCCACTTT. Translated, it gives CASSVDSSVSYSPLHF.

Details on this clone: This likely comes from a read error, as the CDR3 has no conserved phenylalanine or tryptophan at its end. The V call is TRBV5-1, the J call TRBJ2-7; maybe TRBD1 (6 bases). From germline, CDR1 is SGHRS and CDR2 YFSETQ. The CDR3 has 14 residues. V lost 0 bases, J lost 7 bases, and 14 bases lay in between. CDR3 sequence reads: CASSLESGVGEQYL. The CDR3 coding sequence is TGCGCCAGCAGCTTGGAATCAGGGGTGGGGGAGCAGTACCTC.

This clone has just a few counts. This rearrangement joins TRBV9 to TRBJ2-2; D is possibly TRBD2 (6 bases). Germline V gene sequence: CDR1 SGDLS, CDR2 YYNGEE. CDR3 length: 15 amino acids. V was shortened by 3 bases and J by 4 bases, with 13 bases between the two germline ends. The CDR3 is CASSAWGTATGELFF. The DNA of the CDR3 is TGTGCCAGCAGCGCGTGGGGGACTGCCACCGGGGAGCTGTTTTTT.

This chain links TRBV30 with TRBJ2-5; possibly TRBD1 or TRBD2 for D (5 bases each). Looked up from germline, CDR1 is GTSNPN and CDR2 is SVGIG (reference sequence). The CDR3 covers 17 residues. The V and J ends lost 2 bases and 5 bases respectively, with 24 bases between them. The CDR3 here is CAWSPYVPGRATETQYF. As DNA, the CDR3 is TGTGCCTGGAGTCCATACGTGCCGGGACGAGCTACGGAGACCCAGTACTTC.

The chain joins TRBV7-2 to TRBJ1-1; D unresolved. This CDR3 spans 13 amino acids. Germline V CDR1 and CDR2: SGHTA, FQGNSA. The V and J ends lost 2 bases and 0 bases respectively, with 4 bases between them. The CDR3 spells CASSLSVNTEAFF. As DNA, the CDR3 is TGTGCCAGCAGCTTAAGCGTGAACACTGAAGCTTTCTTT.

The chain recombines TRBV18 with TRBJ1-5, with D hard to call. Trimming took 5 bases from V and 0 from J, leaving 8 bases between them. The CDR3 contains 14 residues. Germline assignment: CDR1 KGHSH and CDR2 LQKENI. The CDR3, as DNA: TGTGCCAGCTCAACGGTTGGTAGCAATCAGCCCCAGCATTTT. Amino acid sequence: CASSTVGSNQPQHF.

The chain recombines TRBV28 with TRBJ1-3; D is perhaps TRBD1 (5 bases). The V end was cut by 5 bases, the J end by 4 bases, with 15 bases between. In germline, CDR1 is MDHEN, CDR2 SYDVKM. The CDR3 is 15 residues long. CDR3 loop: CASSILAGGGNTIYF. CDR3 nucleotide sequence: TGTGCCAGCAGTATACTGGCGGGGGGGGGAAACACCATATATTTT.

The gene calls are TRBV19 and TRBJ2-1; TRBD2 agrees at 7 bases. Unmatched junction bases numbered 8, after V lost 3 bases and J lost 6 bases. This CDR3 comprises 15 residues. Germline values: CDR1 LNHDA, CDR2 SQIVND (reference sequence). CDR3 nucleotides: TGTGCCAGTAGTATTCCGGGGGGAAGAGGCAATGAGCAGTTCTTC. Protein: CASSIPGGRGNEQFF.

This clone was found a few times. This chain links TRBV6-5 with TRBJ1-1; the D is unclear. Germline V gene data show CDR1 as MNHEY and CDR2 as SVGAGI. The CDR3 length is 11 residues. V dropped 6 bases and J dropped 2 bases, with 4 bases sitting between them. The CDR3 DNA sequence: TGTGCCAGCAGGGACAACACTGAAGCTTTCTTT. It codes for CASRDNTEAFF.

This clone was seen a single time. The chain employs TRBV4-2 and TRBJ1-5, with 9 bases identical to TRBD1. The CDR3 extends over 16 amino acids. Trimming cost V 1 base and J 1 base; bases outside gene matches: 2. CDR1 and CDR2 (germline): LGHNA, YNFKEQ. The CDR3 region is CASSQGDRASNQPQHF. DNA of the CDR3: TGTGCCAGCAGCCAAGGGGACAGGGCGAGCAATCAGCCCCAGCATTTT.

The CDR3 loop reads CASSFGRGQTGELFF. In nucleotides, the CDR3 is TGTGCCAGCAGTTTCGGCAGGGGGCAGACCGGGGAGCTGTTTTTT. The V call is TRBV28, the J call TRBJ2-2; 8 bases are shared with TRBD1. Germline trimming cut 3 bases from V and 5 bases from J; bases unmatched to any gene: 5. This CDR3 region has 15 residues. Germline values: CDR1 MDHEN, CDR2 SYDVKM.

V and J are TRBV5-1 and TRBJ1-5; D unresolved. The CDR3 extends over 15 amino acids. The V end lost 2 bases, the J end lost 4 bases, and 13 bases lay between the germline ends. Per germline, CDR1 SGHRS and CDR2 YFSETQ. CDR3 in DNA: TGCGCCAGCAGCTTTATCGGTGGGGAAAATCAGCCCCAGCATTTT. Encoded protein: CASSFIGGENQPQHF.

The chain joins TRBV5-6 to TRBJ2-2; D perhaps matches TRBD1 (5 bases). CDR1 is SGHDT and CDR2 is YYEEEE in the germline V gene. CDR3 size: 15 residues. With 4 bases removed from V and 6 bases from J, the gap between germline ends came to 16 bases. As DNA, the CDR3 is TGTGCCAGCAGCCAGGGCAGGGTGTCACCCGGGGAGCTGTTTTTT. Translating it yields CASSQGRVSPGELFF.

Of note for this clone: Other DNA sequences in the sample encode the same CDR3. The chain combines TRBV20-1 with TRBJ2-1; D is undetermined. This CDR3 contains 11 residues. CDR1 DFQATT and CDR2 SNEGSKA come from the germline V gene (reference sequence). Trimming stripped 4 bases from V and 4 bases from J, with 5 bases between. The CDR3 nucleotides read TGCAGTGCTACACCGTACAATGAGCAGTTCTTC. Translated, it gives CSATPYNEQFF.

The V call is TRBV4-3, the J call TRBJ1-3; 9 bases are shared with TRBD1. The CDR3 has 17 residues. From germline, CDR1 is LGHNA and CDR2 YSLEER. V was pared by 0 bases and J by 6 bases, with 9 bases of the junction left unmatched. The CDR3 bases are TGCGCCAGCAGCCAAGATCTTGGGACAGGGTTCACAAACACCATATATTTT. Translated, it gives CASSQDLGTGFTNTIYF.

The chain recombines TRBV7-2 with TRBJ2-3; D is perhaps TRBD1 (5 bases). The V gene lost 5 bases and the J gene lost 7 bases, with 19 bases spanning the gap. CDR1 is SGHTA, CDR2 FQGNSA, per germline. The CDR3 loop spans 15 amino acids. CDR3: CASSPMGRDWYTQYF. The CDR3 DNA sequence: TGTGCCAGCAGCCCCATGGGCAGGGATTGGTATACGCAGTATTTT.

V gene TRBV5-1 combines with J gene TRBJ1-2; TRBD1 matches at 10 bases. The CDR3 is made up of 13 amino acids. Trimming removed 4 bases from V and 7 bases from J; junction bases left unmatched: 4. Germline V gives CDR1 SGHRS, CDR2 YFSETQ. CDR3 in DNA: TGCGCCAGCAGCGGGACAGGGGTCCGTGGCTACACCTTC. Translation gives CASSGTGVRGYTF.

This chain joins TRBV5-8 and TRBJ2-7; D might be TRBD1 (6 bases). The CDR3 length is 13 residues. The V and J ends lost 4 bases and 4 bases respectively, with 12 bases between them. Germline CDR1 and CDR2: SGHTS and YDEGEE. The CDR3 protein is CASSRLQGYEQYF. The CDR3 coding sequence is TGTGCCAGCAGCCGGTTACAGGGTTACGAGCAGTACTTC.

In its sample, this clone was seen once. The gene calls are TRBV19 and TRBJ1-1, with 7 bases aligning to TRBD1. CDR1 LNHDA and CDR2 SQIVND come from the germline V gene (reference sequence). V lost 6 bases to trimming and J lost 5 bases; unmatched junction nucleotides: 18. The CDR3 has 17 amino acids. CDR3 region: CASSNEPDRVKITEAFF. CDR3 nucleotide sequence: TGTGCCAGTAGCAATGAACCAGACAGGGTCAAGATTACTGAAGCTTTCTTT.

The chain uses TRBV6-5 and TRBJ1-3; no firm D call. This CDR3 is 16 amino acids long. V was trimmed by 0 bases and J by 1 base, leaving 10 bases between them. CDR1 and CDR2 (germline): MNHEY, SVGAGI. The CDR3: CASSYSYRRSGNTIYF. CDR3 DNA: TGTGCCAGCAGTTACTCGTATAGGAGATCTGGAAACACCATATATTTT.

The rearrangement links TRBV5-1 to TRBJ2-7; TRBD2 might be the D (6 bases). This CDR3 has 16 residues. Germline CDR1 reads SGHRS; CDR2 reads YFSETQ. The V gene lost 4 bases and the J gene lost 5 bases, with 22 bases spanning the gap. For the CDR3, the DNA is TGCGCCAGCAGCCCCACCCCTGGCGGGGTTGGGGACGAGCAGTACTTC. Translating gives CASSPTPGGVGDEQYF. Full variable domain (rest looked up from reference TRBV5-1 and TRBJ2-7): KAGVTQTPRYLIKTRGQQVTLSCSPISGHRSVSWYQQTPGQGLQFLFEYFSETQRNKGNFPGRFSGRQFSNSRSEMNVSTLELGDSALYLCASSPTPGGVGDEQYFGPGTRLTVT.

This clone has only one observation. The CDR3 loop is CASSLFTIDTQYF. CDR3 nucleotide sequence: TGTGCCAGCAGCTTATTCACCATCGATACGCAGTATTTT. V and J are TRBV7-9 and TRBJ2-3; D remains ambiguous. Trimming removed 2 bases at V and 6 bases at J, with 9 bases between. From germline, CDR1 is SEHNR and CDR2 FQNEAQ (reference sequence). The length of the CDR3 is 13 residues.

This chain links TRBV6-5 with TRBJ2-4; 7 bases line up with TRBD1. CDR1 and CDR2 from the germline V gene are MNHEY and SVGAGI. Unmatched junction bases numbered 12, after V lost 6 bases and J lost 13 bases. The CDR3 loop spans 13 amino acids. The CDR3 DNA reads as TGTGCCAGCAGCCCCGGGACAGCCAACACGCAGTACTTC. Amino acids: CASSPGTANTQYF.

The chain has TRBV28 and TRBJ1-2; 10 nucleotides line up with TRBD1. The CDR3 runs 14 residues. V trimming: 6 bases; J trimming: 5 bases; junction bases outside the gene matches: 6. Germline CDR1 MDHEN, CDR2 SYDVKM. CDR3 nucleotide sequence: TGTGCCAGCAGGGGACAGGGGTGGTCTTATGGCTACACCTTC. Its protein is CASRGQGWSYGYTF.

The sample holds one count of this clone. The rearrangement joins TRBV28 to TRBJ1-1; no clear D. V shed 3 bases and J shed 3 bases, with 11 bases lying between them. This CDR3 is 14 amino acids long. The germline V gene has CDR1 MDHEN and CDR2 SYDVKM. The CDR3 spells CASSFRIRDTEAFF. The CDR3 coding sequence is TGTGCCAGCAGTTTCCGTATACGGGACACTGAAGCTTTCTTT.

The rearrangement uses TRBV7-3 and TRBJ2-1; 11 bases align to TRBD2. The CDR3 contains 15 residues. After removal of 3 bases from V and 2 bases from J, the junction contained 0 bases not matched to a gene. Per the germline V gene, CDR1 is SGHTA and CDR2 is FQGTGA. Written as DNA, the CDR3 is TGTGCCAGCAGCTTTAGCGGGGGGGCCTACAATGAGCAGTTCTTC. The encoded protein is CASSFSGGAYNEQFF.

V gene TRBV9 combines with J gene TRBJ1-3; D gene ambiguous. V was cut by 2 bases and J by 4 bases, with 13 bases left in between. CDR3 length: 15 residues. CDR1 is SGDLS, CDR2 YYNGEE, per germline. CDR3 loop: CASSVSSGPGNTIYF. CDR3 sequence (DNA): TGTGCCAGCAGCGTCTCCTCCGGGCCGGGAAACACCATATATTTT. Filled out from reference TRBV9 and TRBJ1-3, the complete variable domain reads DSGVTQTPKHLITATGQRVTLRCSPRSGDLSVYWYQQSLDQGLQFLIQYYNGEERAKGNILERFSAQQFPDLHSELNLSSLELGDSALYFCASSVSSGPGNTIYFGEGSWLTVV.

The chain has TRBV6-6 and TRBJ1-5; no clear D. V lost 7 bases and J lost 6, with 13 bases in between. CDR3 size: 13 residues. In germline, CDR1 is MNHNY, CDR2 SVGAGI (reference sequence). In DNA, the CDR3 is TGTGCCAGCACTAGGGAATCTGTTCAGCCCCAGCATTTT. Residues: CASTRESVQPQHF.